The clone carrying this T cell receptor (beta chain) is a singleton in its sample. Sequenced by immunoSEQ multiplex PCR; TCRdb stores in-frame clones only, minus some. The repertoire consists of roughly 290,000 clones, with roughly 87% occurring once and the leading ten covering 6%. This sample was taken from a study of blood T cell repertoires in COVID-19. The V and J ends lost 4 bases and 7 bases, in that order; junction bases with no gene match: 17. Germline V gives CDR1 SGDLS, CDR2 YYNGEE. This CDR3 spans 17 amino acids. This TCR was sampled from a woman aged 40 to 50 who had recovered from COVID-19. V gene TRBV9 combines with J gene TRBJ2-3; TRBD2 agrees at 8 bases. Source material: PBMCs or T cells enriched from blood (not recorded which). CDR3 sequence: CASSIPGTGGEPNTQYF. Here the CDR3 DNA reads TGTGCCAGCAGCATCCCGGGAACGGGAGGGGAGCCAAATACGCAGTATTTT.